Below, 2 T cell receptor beta chains from the same sample are listed, as sequenced in a study of blood T cell repertoires in COVID-19. Here immunoSEQ multiplex PCR was the method, and the copy in TCRdb shows in-frame clones only, minus some. The sample records tens of thousands of clones, about 86% being singletons. Sequenced: peripheral blood. These receptors originate from a woman aged 80 or over with COVID-19, enrolled during active disease.

V gene TRBV28 combines with J gene TRBJ2-3, with 12 bases identical to TRBD2. V was pared by 5 bases and J by 0 bases, with 3 bases of the junction left unmatched. This CDR3 spans 16 amino acids. Germline V CDR1 and CDR2: MDHEN, SYDVKM. The chain's CDR3 is CASSGLAGSSTDTQYF. CDR3 nucleotide sequence: TGTGCCAGCAGTGGACTAGCGGGAAGCAGCACAGATACGCAGTATTTT.

The V and J genes are TRBV6-6 and TRBJ2-1; TRBD2 agrees at 9 bases. V gave up 4 bases and J gave up 6 bases; unmatched junction bases: 7. The CDR3 extends over 15 amino acids. Per the germline V gene, CDR1 is MNHNY and CDR2 is SVGAGI (reference sequence). The CDR3 loop reads CASSSREGPGNEQFF. The CDR3, as DNA: TGTGCCAGCAGTTCGCGGGAGGGCCCCGGCAATGAGCAGTTCTTC.